This TCR beta chain comes out of a study of OX40 agonist ivuxolimab in advanced cancers. For this clone: Other DNA sequences from this sample encode an identical CDR3 as well.

This CDR3 comprises 12 residues. In germline, CDR1 is MDHEN, CDR2 SYDVKM. Deletions cut 2 bases from V and 4 bases from J, with 4 bases between. Libraries were prepared by immunoSEQ multiplex PCR; TCRdb keeps only in-frame clonotypes and omits some of them. Of fewer than 85,000 clones in the sample, about 90% were seen once. The sample was CD4+ or CD8+ T cells sorted from blood, taken in a trial of the OX40 agonist ivuxolimab. The source of this sequence is an adult with an advanced solid tumor such as melanoma, head and neck, liver or kidney cancer. This sequence joins TRBV28 and TRBJ2-3, with D unclear. The CDR3 loop is CASSLGPDTQYF. The DNA for the CDR3 is TGTGCCAGCAGTTTAGGTCCAGATACGCAGTATTTT.